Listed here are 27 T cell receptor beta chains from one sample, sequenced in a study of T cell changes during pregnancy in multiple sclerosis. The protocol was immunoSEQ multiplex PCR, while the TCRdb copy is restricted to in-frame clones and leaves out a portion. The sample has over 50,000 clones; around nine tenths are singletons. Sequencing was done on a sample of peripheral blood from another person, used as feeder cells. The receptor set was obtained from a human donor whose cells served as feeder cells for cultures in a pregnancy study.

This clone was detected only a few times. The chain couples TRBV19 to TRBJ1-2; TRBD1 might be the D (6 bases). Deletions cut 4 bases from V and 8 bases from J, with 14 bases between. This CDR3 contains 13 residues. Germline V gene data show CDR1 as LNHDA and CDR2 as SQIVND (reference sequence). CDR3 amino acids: CASSRQDTWGYTF. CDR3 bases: TGTGCCAGTAGTAGACAGGATACGTGGGGCTACACCTTC.

CDR3 sequence: CARTVVDRFYGYTF. The CDR3 coding sequence is TGTGCCAGAACCGTAGTGGACAGGTTCTATGGCTACACCTTC. The chain has TRBV7-5 and TRBJ1-2; no DNA check was done on the table's D call, TRBD1. TRBV7-5 is noted as a pseudogene. This CDR3 is built from 14 residues.

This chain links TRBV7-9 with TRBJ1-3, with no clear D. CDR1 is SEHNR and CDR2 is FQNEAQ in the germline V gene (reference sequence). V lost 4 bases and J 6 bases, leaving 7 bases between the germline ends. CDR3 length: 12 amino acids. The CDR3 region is CASSSLKNTIYF. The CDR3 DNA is TGTGCCAGCAGCTCCCTTAAAAACACCATATATTTT. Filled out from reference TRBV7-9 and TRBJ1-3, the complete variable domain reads DTGVSQNPRHKITKRGQNVTFRCDPISEHNRLYWYRQTLGQGPEFLTYFQNEAQLEKSRLLSDRFSAERPKGSFSTLEIQRTEQGDSAMYLCASSSLKNTIYFGEGSWLTVV.

CDR3 nucleotide sequence: TGTGCCAGCAGGGGGACAGGGGGAAAAGAGACCCAGTACTTC. As protein: CASRGTGGKETQYF. V is TRBV6-1 and J is TRBJ2-5, with 11 positions matching TRBD1. The J segment lost 3 bases and the V segment lost 6 bases, leaving 3 bases of the junction unmatched. Germline CDR1 and CDR2: MNHNS and SASEGT. CDR3 length: 14 amino acids.

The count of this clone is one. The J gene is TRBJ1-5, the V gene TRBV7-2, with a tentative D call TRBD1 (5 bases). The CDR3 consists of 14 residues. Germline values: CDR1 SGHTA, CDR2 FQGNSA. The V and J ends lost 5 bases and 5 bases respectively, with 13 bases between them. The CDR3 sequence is CASSGDRGHQPQHF. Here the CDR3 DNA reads TGTGCCAGCAGCGGGGACCGGGGCCATCAGCCCCAGCATTTT.

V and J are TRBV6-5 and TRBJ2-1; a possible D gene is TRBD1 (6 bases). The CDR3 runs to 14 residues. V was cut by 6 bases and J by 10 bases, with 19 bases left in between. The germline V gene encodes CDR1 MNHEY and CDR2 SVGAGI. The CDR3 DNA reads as TGTGCCAGCAGGGTAAGGGGGTCGCCGGGGGAGCAGTTCTTC. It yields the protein CASRVRGSPGEQFF.

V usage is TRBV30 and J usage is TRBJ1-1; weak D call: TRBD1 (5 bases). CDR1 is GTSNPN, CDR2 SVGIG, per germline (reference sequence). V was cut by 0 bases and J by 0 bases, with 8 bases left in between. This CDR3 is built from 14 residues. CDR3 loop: CAWSVSGVNTEAFF. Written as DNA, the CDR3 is TGTGCCTGGAGTGTCTCGGGGGTGAACACTGAAGCTTTCTTT.

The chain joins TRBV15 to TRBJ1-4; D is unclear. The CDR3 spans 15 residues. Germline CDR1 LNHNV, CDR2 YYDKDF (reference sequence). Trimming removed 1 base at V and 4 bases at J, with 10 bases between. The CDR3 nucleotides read TGTGCCACCAGCAGAGCATACTCGATTAATGAAAAACTGTTTTTT. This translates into CATSRAYSINEKLFF.

Here the CDR3 reads CASSLRPLPGSPLHF. The CDR3 nucleotides are TGTGCCAGCAGCTTAAGGCCTCTCCCTGGGTCACCCCTCCACTTT. V and J are TRBV7-3 and TRBJ1-6; D unresolved. The CDR3 has 15 amino acids. CDR1 SGHTA and CDR2 FQGTGA come from the germline V gene. The V gene lost 1 base and the J gene lost 10 bases, with 14 bases spanning the gap.

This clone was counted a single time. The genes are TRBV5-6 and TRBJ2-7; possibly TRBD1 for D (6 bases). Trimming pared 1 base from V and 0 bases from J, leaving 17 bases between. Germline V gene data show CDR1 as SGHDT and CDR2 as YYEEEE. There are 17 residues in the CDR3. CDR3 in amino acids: CASSLPGKGRGSYEQYF. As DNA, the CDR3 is TGTGCCAGCAGCTTGCCCGGAAAGGGCAGGGGCTCCTACGAGCAGTACTTC. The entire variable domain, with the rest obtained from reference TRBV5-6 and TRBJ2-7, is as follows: DAGVTQSPTHLIKTRGQQVTLRCSPKSGHDTVSWYQQALGQGPQFIFQYYEEEERQRGNFPDRFSGHQFPNYSSELNVNALLLGDSALYLCASSLPGKGRGSYEQYFGPGTRLTVT.

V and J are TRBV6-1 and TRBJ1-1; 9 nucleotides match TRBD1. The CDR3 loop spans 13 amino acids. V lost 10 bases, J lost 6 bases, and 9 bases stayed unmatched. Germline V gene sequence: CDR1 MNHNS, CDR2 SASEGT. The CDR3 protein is CATSQGAGPEAFF. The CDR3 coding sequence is TGTGCCACCTCACAGGGGGCTGGACCTGAAGCTTTCTTT.

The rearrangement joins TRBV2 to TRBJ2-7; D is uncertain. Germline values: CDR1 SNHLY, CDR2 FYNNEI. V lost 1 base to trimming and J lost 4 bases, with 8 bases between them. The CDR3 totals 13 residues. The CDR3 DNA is TGTGCCAGCAGTGAAGGGCCCAAATACGAGCAGTACTTC. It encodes CASSEGPKYEQYF.

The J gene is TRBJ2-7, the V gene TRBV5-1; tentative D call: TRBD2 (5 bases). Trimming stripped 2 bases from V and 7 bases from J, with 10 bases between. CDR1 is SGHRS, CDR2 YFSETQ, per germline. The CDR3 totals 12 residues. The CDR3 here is CASSLQGREQYF. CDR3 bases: TGCGCCAGCAGCTTACAAGGGAGAGAGCAGTACTTC.

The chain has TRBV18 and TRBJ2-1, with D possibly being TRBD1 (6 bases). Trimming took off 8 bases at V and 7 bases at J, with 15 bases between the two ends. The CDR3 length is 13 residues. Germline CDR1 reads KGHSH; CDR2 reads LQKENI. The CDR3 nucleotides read TGTGCCAGCCGAGAACAGGGATTAAATGAGCAGTTCTTC. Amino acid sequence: CASREQGLNEQFF.

CDR3 loop: CASSPLTGGGTNEKLFF. Here the CDR3 DNA reads TGTGCCAGCAGTCCGTTAACAGGGGGCGGGACTAATGAAAAACTGTTTTTT. This sequence joins TRBV28 and TRBJ1-4, with 9 bases aligning to TRBD1. V gave up 5 bases and J gave up 2 bases; unmatched junction bases: 9. Germline V CDR1 and CDR2: MDHEN, SYDVKM. The CDR3 spans 17 residues.

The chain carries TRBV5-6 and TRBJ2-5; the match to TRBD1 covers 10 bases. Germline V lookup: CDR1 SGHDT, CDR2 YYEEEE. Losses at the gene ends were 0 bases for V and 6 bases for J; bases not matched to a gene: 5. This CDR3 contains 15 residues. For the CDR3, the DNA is TGTGCCAGCAGCTTGGCCCGGGACAGGGGAAAGACCCAGTACTTC. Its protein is CASSLARDRGKTQYF.

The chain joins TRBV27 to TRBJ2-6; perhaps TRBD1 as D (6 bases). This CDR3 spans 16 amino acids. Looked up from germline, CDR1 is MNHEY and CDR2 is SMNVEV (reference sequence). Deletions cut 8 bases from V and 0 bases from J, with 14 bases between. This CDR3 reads CASLGTLRSGANVLTF. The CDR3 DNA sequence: TGTGCCAGCCTCGGGACACTTCGCTCTGGGGCCAACGTCCTGACTTTC.

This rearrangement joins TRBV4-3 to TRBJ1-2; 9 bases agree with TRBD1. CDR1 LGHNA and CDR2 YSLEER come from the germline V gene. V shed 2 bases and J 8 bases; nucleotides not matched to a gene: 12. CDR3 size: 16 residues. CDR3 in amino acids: CASSQTGGTGTRGYTF. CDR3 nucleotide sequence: TGCGCCAGCAGCCAAACCGGAGGGACAGGGACGAGAGGCTACACCTTC.

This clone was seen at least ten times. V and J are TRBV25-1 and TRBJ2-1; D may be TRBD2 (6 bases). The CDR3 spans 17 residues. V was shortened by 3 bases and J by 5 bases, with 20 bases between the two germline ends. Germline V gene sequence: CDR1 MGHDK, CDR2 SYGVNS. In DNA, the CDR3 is TGTGCCAGCAGTGACCCTACCGTCGGCGGACTACACAATGAGCAGTTCTTC. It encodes CASSDPTVGGLHNEQFF.

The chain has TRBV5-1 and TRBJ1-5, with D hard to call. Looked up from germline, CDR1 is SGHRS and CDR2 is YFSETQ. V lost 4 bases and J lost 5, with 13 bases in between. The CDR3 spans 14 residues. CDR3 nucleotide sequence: TGCGCCAGCAGCCCGGATGGCGGGGATCAGCCCCAGCATTTT. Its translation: CASSPDGGDQPQHF.

CDR3 nucleotide sequence: TGTGCCAGCAGCTTACTGGGCACAGGGGGGGATACGCAGTATTTT. This encodes CASSLLGTGGDTQYF. V gene TRBV7-3 combines with J gene TRBJ2-3, with 8 bases lining up with TRBD1. Germline loops: CDR1 SGHTA, CDR2 FQGTGA. J was trimmed by 6 bases and V by 2 bases; bases with no gene match: 7. The CDR3 has 15 amino acids. Together with reference TRBV7-3 and TRBJ2-3, the CDR3 gives the full variable domain: GAGVSQTPSNKVTEKGKYVELRCDPISGHTALYWYRQSLGQGPEFLIYFQGTGAADDSGLPNDRFFAVRPEGSVSTLKIQRTERGDSAVYLCASSLLGTGGDTQYFGPGTRLTVL.

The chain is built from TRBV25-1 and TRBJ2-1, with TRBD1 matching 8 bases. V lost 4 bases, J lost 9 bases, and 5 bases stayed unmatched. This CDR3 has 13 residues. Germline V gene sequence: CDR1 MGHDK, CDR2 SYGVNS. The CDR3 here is CASSVPGGGEQFF. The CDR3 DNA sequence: TGTGCCAGCAGTGTACCAGGGGGCGGTGAGCAGTTCTTC.

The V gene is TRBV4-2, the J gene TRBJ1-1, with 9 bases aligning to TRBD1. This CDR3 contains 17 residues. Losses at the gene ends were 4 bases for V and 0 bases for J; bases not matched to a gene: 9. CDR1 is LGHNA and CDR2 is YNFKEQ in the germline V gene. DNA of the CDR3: TGTGCCAGCAGCCCCATCGAACAGGGGGCGATGAACACTGAAGCTTTCTTT. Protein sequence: CASSPIEQGAMNTEAFF.

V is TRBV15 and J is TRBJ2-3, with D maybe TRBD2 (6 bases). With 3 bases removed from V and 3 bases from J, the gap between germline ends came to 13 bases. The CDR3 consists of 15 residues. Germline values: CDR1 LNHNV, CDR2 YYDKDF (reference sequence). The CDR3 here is CATSSRDRGTDTQYF. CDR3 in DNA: TGTGCCACCAGCAGTAGGGATCGGGGGACAGATACGCAGTATTTT.

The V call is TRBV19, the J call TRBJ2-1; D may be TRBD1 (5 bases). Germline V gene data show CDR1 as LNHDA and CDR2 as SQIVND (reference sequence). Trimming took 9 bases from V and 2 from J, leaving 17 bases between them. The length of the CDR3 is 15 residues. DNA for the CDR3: TGTGCCAGCTCCCTGAACAGGTTTCCCTACAATGAGCAGTTCTTC. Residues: CASSLNRFPYNEQFF. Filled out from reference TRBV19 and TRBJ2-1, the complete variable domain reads DGGITQSPKYLFRKEGQNVTLSCEQNLNHDAMYWYRQDPGQGLRLIYYSQIVNDFQKGDIAEGYSVSREKKESFPLTVTSAQKNPTAFYLCASSLNRFPYNEQFFGPGTRLTVL.

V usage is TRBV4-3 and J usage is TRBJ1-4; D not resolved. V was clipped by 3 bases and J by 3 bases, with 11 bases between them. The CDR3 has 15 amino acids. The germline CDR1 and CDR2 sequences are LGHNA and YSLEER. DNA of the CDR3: TGCGCCAGCAGCCACGACCGGGCCCCTAATGAAAAACTGTTTTTT. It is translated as CASSHDRAPNEKLFF.

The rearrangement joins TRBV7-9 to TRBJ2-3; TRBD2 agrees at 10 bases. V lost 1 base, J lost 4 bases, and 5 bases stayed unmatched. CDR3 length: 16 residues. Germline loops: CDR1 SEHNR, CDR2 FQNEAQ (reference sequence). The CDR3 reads CASSLGLAGAADTQYF. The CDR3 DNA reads TGTGCCAGCAGCTTAGGGCTAGCGGGAGCCGCAGATACGCAGTATTTT.